This T cell receptor (beta chain) came from a study of beta chain features in type 1 diabetes. V lost 5 bases and J lost 3, with 16 bases in between. CDR1 is SGHDT and CDR2 is YYEEEE in the germline V gene. CDR3 length: 15 residues. All of the isolated RNA was reverse transcribed, so expressed TCRB transcripts were sequenced. Assay: immunoSEQ multiplex PCR; the TCRdb copy retains only in-frame clones and omits some. The sample comprises around 340,000 clones, approximately 8.2% of which are singletons, and approximately 0.47% rests with the top ten. This clone was seen only a few times. The receptor comes from a young woman in good health. V usage is TRBV5-6 and J usage is TRBJ2-3, with TRBD2 as a possible D gene (6 bases). The specimen was central memory CD4+ T cells from blood. CDR3 in DNA: TGTGCCAGCAGTCCGGAGGGGCTGAGGACAGATACGCAGTATTTT. Protein: CASSPEGLRTDTQYF.